The next 27 T cell receptor beta chains were all read from a single sample in a study of blood T cell repertoires in COVID-19. Sequenced by immunoSEQ multiplex PCR; TCRdb stores in-frame clones only, minus some. The sample has roughly 500,000 clones; 70% to 90% are singletons. The specimen was peripheral blood. The receptor set was obtained from a human donor in a cohort sampled during active COVID-19.

The chain carries TRBV6-4 and TRBJ1-1; 7 bases map to TRBD1. With V trimmed by 2 bases and J by 1 base, 19 bases remained unmatched. The germline V gene has CDR1 MRHNA and CDR2 SNTAGT. CDR3 length: 20 amino acids. CDR3 residues: CASSDRFTGEYRLRNTEAFF. The CDR3 DNA sequence: TGTGCCAGCAGTGACCGATTTACAGGGGAATATCGCCTTAGGAACACTGAAGCTTTCTTT.

This clone was seen once. The J gene is TRBJ2-7, the V gene TRBV19; TRBD2 matches 8 bases. Germline loops: CDR1 LNHDA, CDR2 SQIVND (reference sequence). The CDR3 is 13 amino acids. The junction had 3 bases not matched to a gene; V was cut back by 7 bases and J by 1 base. The CDR3 spells CASKQRESYEQYF. The CDR3 DNA follows: TGTGCCAGTAAGCAGCGGGAGTCCTACGAGCAGTACTTC.

This chain uses TRBV30 with TRBJ2-3; tentatively, D is TRBD2 (6 bases). The CDR3 has 15 amino acids. Trimming pared 3 bases from V and 5 bases from J, leaving 18 bases between. Germline-derived CDR1 and CDR2 are GTSNPN and SVGIG (reference sequence). CDR3 loop: CAWRPGVGVGDTQYF. CDR3 sequence (DNA): TGTGCCTGGAGGCCGGGGGTGGGAGTGGGAGATACGCAGTATTTT.

The V call is TRBV2, the J call TRBJ2-7, with 8 bases matching TRBD1. Germline loops: CDR1 SNHLY, CDR2 FYNNEI. CDR3 length equals 11 residues. V was pared by 7 bases and J by 6 bases, with 2 bases of the junction left unmatched. The CDR3 DNA reads as TGTGCCAGCAATGGACAGGGCGAGCAGTACTTC. This codes for CASNGQGEQYF.

This clone occurred many times. V and J are TRBV4-3 and TRBJ2-7; 8 bases line up with TRBD1. V gave up 4 bases and J gave up 1 base; unmatched junction bases: 6. The germline V gene encodes CDR1 LGHNA and CDR2 YSLEER. CDR3 length: 15 residues. CDR3 protein: CASSRGTGGSYEQYF. The CDR3 nucleotides read TGCGCCAGCAGCCGAGGGACAGGCGGATCCTACGAGCAGTACTTC.

This clone came up a few times. The chain joins TRBV7-8 to TRBJ1-2; 7 bases map to TRBD1. J gave up 2 bases and V 3 bases, and 12 bases lay outside the gene matches. This CDR3 is built from 17 residues. Germline V gene data show CDR1 as SGHVS and CDR2 as FQNEAQ. The CDR3 loop is CASSLGNQGTANYGYTF. CDR3 coding DNA: TGTGCCAGCAGCTTGGGAAATCAAGGGACAGCAAACTATGGCTACACCTTC.

The chain joins TRBV7-3 to TRBJ2-3; D is unresolved. The CDR3 loop spans 13 amino acids. Germline V CDR1 and CDR2: SGHTA, FQGTGA. V lost 3 bases and J lost 4, with 8 bases in between. CDR3 protein: CASSFRGADTQYF. The DNA for the CDR3 is TGTGCCAGCAGCTTTCGAGGAGCAGATACGCAGTATTTT.

This CDR3 is CASSPQNRDTWNGYTF. For the CDR3, the DNA is TGTGCCAGCTCACCCCAAAACCGGGACACTTGGAATGGCTACACCTTC. The J gene is TRBJ1-2, the V gene TRBV18; tentative D call: TRBD1 (6 bases). CDR1 and CDR2 from the germline V gene are KGHSH and LQKENI. CDR3 size: 16 residues. V gave up 3 bases and J gave up 6 bases, with 20 bases separating them.

Here the CDR3 DNA reads TGTGCCATCAGTGAGTCGCTCGCGGTCTCTGGAAACACCATATATTTT. Translated: CAISESLAVSGNTIYF. This chain uses TRBV10-3 with TRBJ1-3; no clear D. The CDR3 runs 16 residues. The germline V gene encodes CDR1 ENHRY and CDR2 SYGVKD. The V end lost 0 bases, the J end lost 0 bases, and 9 bases lay between the germline ends.

Turning to this clone: A much larger clone is a single base away; this may be a read error. J is TRBJ2-7 and V is TRBV27, with 10 bases identical to TRBD1. The germline gives CDR1 MNHEY, CDR2 SMNVEV (reference sequence). The CDR3 is made up of 15 amino acids. J was trimmed by 3 bases and V by 3 bases; bases with no gene match: 5. CDR3 amino acids: CASSFPGQGFYEQYF. CDR3 DNA sequence: TGTGCCAGCAGTTTCCCGGGACAGGGGTTCTACGAGCAGTACTTC.

This chain uses TRBV5-6 with TRBJ1-4, with D tentatively TRBD1 (6 bases). V lost 4 bases and J lost 8, with 18 bases in between. The CDR3 extends over 15 amino acids. CDR1 and CDR2 from the germline V gene are SGHDT and YYEEEE. In nucleotides, the CDR3 is TGTGCCAGCAGCCAACGACAGGCTGGGGACGAAAAACTGTTTTTT. As protein: CASSQRQAGDEKLFF.

J is TRBJ1-1 and V is TRBV12-3 or TRBV12-4; 7 bases agree with TRBD1. This CDR3 is 13 amino acids long. Unmatched junction bases numbered 4, after V lost 5 bases and J lost 4 bases. The CDR3 loop reads CASSPRGLTEAFF. CDR3 nucleotide sequence: TGTGCCAGCAGTCCAAGGGGGCTCACTGAAGCTTTCTTT.

The genes are TRBV28 and TRBJ2-3, with TRBD1 matching over 7 bases. The CDR3 is 14 amino acids. Looked up from germline, CDR1 is MDHEN and CDR2 is SYDVKM. The J segment lost 2 bases and the V segment lost 8 bases, leaving 7 bases of the junction unmatched. CDR3 DNA: TGTGCCAGCTTTTACAGGGGTGTCACAGATACGCAGTATTTT. This codes for CASFYRGVTDTQYF.

This chain connects TRBV19 to TRBJ2-6; 7 bases agree with TRBD2. V was clipped by 0 bases and J by 4 bases; unmatched bases: 6. CDR3 length: 17 amino acids. Germline V lookup: CDR1 LNHDA, CDR2 SQIVND (reference sequence). CDR3 in amino acids: CASSIEAGLEGANVLTF. The DNA for the CDR3 is TGTGCCAGTAGTATAGAAGCGGGGCTGGAAGGGGCCAACGTCCTGACTTTC.

This sequence joins TRBV2 and TRBJ1-5; 10 nucleotides agree with TRBD1. This CDR3 region has 15 residues. The V and J ends lost 6 bases and 0 bases, in that order; junction bases with no gene match: 2. Germline values: CDR1 SNHLY, CDR2 FYNNEI. The CDR3 coding sequence is TGTGCCAGCAGGGGGACAGGGGATAGCAATCAGCCCCAGCATTTT. Translated: CASRGTGDSNQPQHF.

This clone was seen a handful of times. V usage is TRBV20-1 and J usage is TRBJ2-7, with 8 nucleotides matching TRBD2. Germline V CDR1 and CDR2: DFQATT, SNEGSKA (reference sequence). CDR3 length equals 15 residues. Germline trimming cut 3 bases from V and 2 bases from J; bases unmatched to any gene: 9. The CDR3, as DNA: TGCAGTGCTAGTGGGGCGGGAGGTTCCCCCTACGAGCAGTACTTC. It specifies CSASGAGGSPYEQYF.

In nucleotides, the CDR3 is TGTGCCAGCTCGACAGGGCGGGACACCGGGGAGCTGTTTTTT. It translates to CASSTGRDTGELFF. V is TRBV18 and J is TRBJ2-2; the match to TRBD1 covers 7 bases. V lost 6 bases, J lost 3 bases, and 4 bases stayed unmatched. Germline-derived CDR1 and CDR2 are KGHSH and LQKENI. This CDR3 has 14 residues.

J is TRBJ2-3 and V is TRBV29-1; D ambiguous. Germline V lookup: CDR1 SQVTM, CDR2 ANQGSEA. The CDR3 spans 11 residues. V lost 7 bases to trimming and J lost 4 bases, with 9 bases between them. CDR3 residues: CSASLADTQYF. Written as DNA, the CDR3 is TGCAGCGCCTCCCTCGCAGATACGCAGTATTTT.

The chain carries TRBV7-9 and TRBJ2-5; D possibly corresponds to TRBD2 (7 bases). V was shortened by 2 bases and J by 4 bases, with 14 bases between the two germline ends. This CDR3 has 15 residues. Germline V gives CDR1 SEHNR, CDR2 FQNEAQ (reference sequence). The CDR3 region has the DNA TGTGCCAGCAGCTTATGGGCGGGGGCTCGAGAGACCCAGTACTTC. This gives the protein CASSLWAGARETQYF.

The chain recombines TRBV9 with TRBJ1-3; 7 bases fit TRBD1. Germline CDR1 reads SGDLS; CDR2 reads YYNGEE. CDR3 length: 15 residues. The V gene end was trimmed by 4 bases and the J gene end by 4 bases; junction bases not matched to a gene: 8. The CDR3, as DNA: TGTGCCAGCAGCCCTAGACAGGGCGACGGAAACACCATATATTTT. Its protein product is CASSPRQGDGNTIYF. Variable domain in full (rest from reference TRBV9 and TRBJ1-3): DSGVTQTPKHLITATGQRVTLRCSPRSGDLSVYWYQQSLDQGLQFLIQYYNGEERAKGNILERFSAQQFPDLHSELNLSSLELGDSALYFCASSPRQGDGNTIYFGEGSWLTVV.

This clone was seen only once. The J gene is TRBJ2-5, the V gene TRBV7-3; TRBD1 is a possible D gene (6 bases). The germline V gene has CDR1 SGHTA and CDR2 FQGTGA. The CDR3 is 15 residues long. Between the trimmed V and J ends, which lost 7 bases and 0 bases, there was a span of 15 bases. CDR3 in amino acids: CASTPRDTYQETQYF. CDR3 nucleotides: TGTGCCAGCACCCCAAGGGACACGTACCAAGAGACCCAGTACTTC. Full variable domain (remainder filled in from reference TRBV7-3 and TRBJ2-5): GAGVSQTPSNKVTEKGKYVELRCDPISGHTALYWYRQSLGQGPEFLIYFQGTGAADDSGLPNDRFFAVRPEGSVSTLKIQRTERGDSAVYLCASTPRDTYQETQYFGPGTRLLVL.

The rearrangement uses TRBV7-3 and TRBJ1-1; 7 nucleotides match TRBD1. This CDR3 spans 15 amino acids. Germline CDR1 SGHTA, CDR2 FQGTGA. The V and J ends lost 0 bases and 5 bases, in that order; junction bases with no gene match: 6. The CDR3 spells CASSLTPARGTEAFF. CDR3 in DNA: TGTGCCAGCAGCTTAACCCCGGCCAGGGGGACTGAAGCTTTCTTT.

This chain links TRBV13 with TRBJ2-7; 7 bases map to TRBD1. This CDR3 has 14 residues. The V and J ends lost 5 bases and 4 bases, in that order; junction bases with no gene match: 8. Germline CDR1 PRHDT, CDR2 FYEKMQ (reference sequence). The CDR3, as DNA: TGTGCCAGCAGCCGTCGGGACAGATCATACGAGCAGTACTTC. Amino acids: CASSRRDRSYEQYF.

This chain joins TRBV5-1 and TRBJ1-2; a weak D match, TRBD1 (6 bases). Germline V lookup: CDR1 SGHRS, CDR2 YFSETQ. V lost 4 bases and J lost 0, with 13 bases in between. The CDR3 runs 15 residues. The CDR3 nucleotides read TGCGCCAGCAGCCCGACAGGAACCCCTAACTATGGCTACACCTTC. As protein: CASSPTGTPNYGYTF.

In regard to this clone: The sample holds other DNA sequences that translate to the same CDR3. The chain is built from TRBV2 and TRBJ1-5, with 9 nucleotides matching TRBD1. V gave up 6 bases and J gave up 4 bases; unmatched junction bases: 7. The CDR3 sequence is 15 residues long. CDR1 and CDR2 (germline): SNHLY, FYNNEI. CDR3 coding DNA: TGTGCCAGCAGACCAGGGACAGGGAGGAATCAGCCCCAGCATTTT. This encodes CASRPGTGRNQPQHF.

The chain links TRBV11-2 to TRBJ2-3; 9 bases agree with TRBD2. Germline loops: CDR1 SGHAT, CDR2 FQNNGV. V trimming: 4 bases; J trimming: 4 bases; junction bases outside the gene matches: 9. The CDR3 is made up of 16 amino acids. Here the CDR3 DNA reads TGTGCCAGCAGCTCCCAAGCGGGAGGACGGGCAGATACGCAGTATTTT. Translation: CASSSQAGGRADTQYF.

The V call is TRBV6-5, the J call TRBJ2-5; 13 bases are shared with TRBD2. Germline CDR1 is MNHEY and CDR2 is SVGAGI. With 4 bases clipped from V and 0 bases from J, the junction kept 2 bases outside the gene matches. This CDR3 has 16 amino acids. The CDR3 loop is CASSLGLAGYQETQYF. CDR3 nucleotides: TGTGCCAGCAGTTTGGGACTAGCGGGGTACCAAGAGACCCAGTACTTC.